Presented here are 18 T cell receptor beta chains from one specimen sequenced in a study of shared clonotypes between healthy human individuals. Generated by immunoSEQ multiplex PCR, the TCRdb table keeps only in-frame clones and is missing some. This table has some 530,000 clones, 81% appearing once. Sequences were obtained from PBMCs. Receptors were obtained from a woman aged 40 to 55 in good health. Some clones in this sample may be carry-over from other donors' samples.

The chain links TRBV30 to TRBJ1-4, with a weak D call TRBD1 (6 bases). Deletions cut 1 base from V and 5 bases from J, with 14 bases between. The CDR3 length is 15 residues. Per the germline V gene, CDR1 is GTSNPN and CDR2 is SVGIG (reference sequence). CDR3 in DNA: TGTGCCTGGAGTGACGGACAGATCCGGAATGAAAAACTGTTTTTT. Protein: CAWSDGQIRNEKLFF.

The chain has TRBV10-3 and TRBJ2-2, with 8 bases that match TRBD2. CDR1 and CDR2 (germline): ENHRY, SYGVKD. The V segment lost 7 bases and the J segment 5 bases; nucleotides outside the gene matches: 6. The CDR3 is made up of 14 amino acids. This chain's CDR3 is CAITSGRATGELFF. Written as DNA, the CDR3 is TGTGCCATCACCAGCGGGAGAGCAACCGGGGAGCTGTTTTTT.

This chain links TRBV18 with TRBJ2-1; a possible D gene is TRBD2 (5 bases). The length of the CDR3 is 14 residues. From germline, CDR1 is KGHSH and CDR2 LQKENI. Trimming took 1 base from V and 6 from J, leaving 10 bases between them. CDR3 sequence (DNA): TGTGCCAGCTCACCACAGCGGAGGAGCAATGAGCAGTTCTTC. As protein: CASSPQRRSNEQFF.

The rearrangement links TRBV14 to TRBJ2-7, with D tentatively TRBD2 (6 bases). V was pared by 5 bases and J by 11 bases, with 13 bases between. The CDR3 covers 11 residues. In germline, CDR1 is SGHDN, CDR2 FVKESK. The DNA for the CDR3 is TGTGCCAGCAGCTCCTACGGGGGAGAGTACTTC. This sequence encodes CASSSYGGEYF.

V gene TRBV6-5 combines with J gene TRBJ2-7, with D maybe TRBD1 (6 bases). V lost 5 bases to trimming and J lost 3 bases, with 17 bases between them. This CDR3 has 15 residues. Germline assignment: CDR1 MNHEY and CDR2 SVGAGI. Here the CDR3 reads CASSRDTQRIYEQYF. CDR3 nucleotide sequence: TGTGCCAGCAGTCGGGACACCCAGCGCATCTACGAGCAGTACTTC.

In its sample, this clone was seen many times. The same CDR3 can be traced to other DNA sequences in this sample. The chain couples TRBV6-4 to TRBJ2-3; 11 bases fit TRBD2. The junction had 8 bases not matched to a gene; V was cut back by 3 bases and J by 6 bases. Germline-derived CDR1 and CDR2 are MRHNA and SNTAGT. The CDR3 totals 16 residues. This CDR3 reads CASSDGIAGGRDTQYF. The CDR3 DNA sequence: TGTGCCAGCAGTGATGGTATAGCGGGAGGGCGTGATACGCAGTATTTT.

The chain links TRBV19 to TRBJ2-3; D is possibly TRBD1 (6 bases). The length of the CDR3 is 15 residues. Germline assignment: CDR1 LNHDA and CDR2 SQIVND (reference sequence). Trimming stripped 5 bases from V and 6 bases from J, with 18 bases between. CDR3 DNA sequence: TGTGCCAGTAGTGATCTCGGGACAACATACGATACGCAGTATTTT. Translating it yields CASSDLGTTYDTQYF.

V is TRBV19 and J is TRBJ2-7, with 8 bases fitting TRBD1. This CDR3 is built from 15 residues. The germline V gene encodes CDR1 LNHDA and CDR2 SQIVND (reference sequence). J gave up 2 bases and V 4 bases, and 7 bases lay outside the gene matches. The CDR3 is CASSKGQETPYEQYF. CDR3 bases: TGTGCCAGTAGTAAGGGACAGGAGACTCCCTACGAGCAGTACTTC.

Only a few counts were recorded for this clone. The V gene is TRBV5-4, the J gene TRBJ2-7, with D possibly TRBD2 on 5 matching bases. This CDR3 contains 13 residues. Deletions cut 2 bases from V and 1 base from J, with 7 bases between. Germline CDR1 and CDR2: SGHNT and YYREEE (reference sequence). CDR3 in amino acids: CASSFEGSYEQYF. DNA of the CDR3: TGTGCCAGCAGCTTCGAGGGTTCCTACGAGCAGTACTTC.

The gene calls are TRBV10-3 and TRBJ1-3; possibly TRBD1 for D (6 bases). V shed 3 bases and J shed 6 bases, with 12 bases lying between them. The CDR3 consists of 14 residues. Germline CDR1 ENHRY, CDR2 SYGVKD. CDR3 coding DNA: TGTGCCATCAGTGATACAGGGACTTTAAACACCATATATTTT. Translated: CAISDTGTLNTIYF.

The chain carries TRBV14 and TRBJ1-2; D is ambiguous. The germline CDR1 and CDR2 sequences are SGHDN and FVKESK. The CDR3 contains 13 residues. The germline V and J ends were trimmed by 5 bases and 4 bases, with 11 bases remaining between them. The CDR3 loop reads CASSGDKFYGYTF. CDR3 DNA: TGTGCCAGCAGCGGAGACAAGTTCTATGGCTACACCTTC.

In this sample, this clone turned up once. An end of the junction does not agree with germline; a read error may underlie this. The chain couples TRBV28 to TRBJ1-1; D is unresolved. The CDR3 has 13 amino acids. Germline-derived CDR1 and CDR2 are MDHEN and SYDVKM. The CDR3 reads CASSLLRNTESFF. CDR3 coding DNA: TGTGCCAGCAGCTTATTAAGAAACACTGAATCTTTCTTT.

The V call is TRBV5-1, the J call TRBJ2-5, with 8 bases identical to TRBD1. Germline CDR1 SGHRS, CDR2 YFSETQ. This CDR3 spans 14 amino acids. V gave up 6 bases and J gave up 5 bases; unmatched junction bases: 9. The CDR3 here is CASTGGASPETQYF. In DNA, the CDR3 is TGCGCCAGCACAGGGGGCGCGTCCCCGGAGACCCAGTACTTC.

This CDR3 reads CASSLAGSLSNEQFF. For the CDR3, the DNA is TGTGCCAGCAGCTTGGCAGGGTCTCTCTCCAATGAGCAGTTCTTC. The V and J genes are TRBV7-2 and TRBJ2-1; the D gene is possibly TRBD1 (5 bases). Deletions cut 3 bases from V and 6 bases from J, with 15 bases between. The length of the CDR3 is 15 residues. Germline CDR1 and CDR2: SGHTA and FQGNSA.

This clone was counted ten times or more. At the DNA level, this CDR3 is encoded by other sequences in the same sample as well. The J gene is TRBJ1-5, the V gene TRBV23-1, with D hard to call. TRBV23-1 is an ORF, with its function uncertain. This CDR3 comprises 14 residues. V dropped 0 bases and J dropped 8 bases, with 11 bases sitting between them. This CDR3 is CASSQSSWPEPQHF. As DNA, the CDR3 is TGCGCCAGCAGTCAATCTTCCTGGCCGGAGCCCCAGCATTTT.

About this clone itself: This is likely an artifact of a read error, given a far larger clone one base away. This chain links TRBV30 with TRBJ2-5; D is perhaps TRBD1 (6 bases). This CDR3 contains 14 residues. CDR1 and CDR2 from the germline V gene are GTSNPN and SVGIG (reference sequence). CDR3 protein: CAWSRQVRQETQHF. Written as DNA, the CDR3 is TGTGCCTGGAGCCGACAGGTTCGACAAGAGACCCAGCACTTC.

CDR3 amino acids: CASSQEVGAYEQYF. CDR3 nucleotide sequence: TGCGCCAGCAGCCAAGAGGTCGGAGCCTACGAGCAGTACTTC. J is TRBJ2-7 and V is TRBV4-3, with D unresolved. Trimming cost V 0 bases and J 2 bases, with 8 bases left between them. Germline V gene lookup returns CDR1 LGHNA and CDR2 YSLEER. The CDR3 covers 14 residues.

As for this clone: The identical CDR3 is also encoded by other nucleotide sequences in the sample. The chain has TRBV6-5 and TRBJ1-5; TRBD1 aligns across 8 bases. J was trimmed by 5 bases and V by 4 bases; bases with no gene match: 1. Germline loops: CDR1 MNHEY, CDR2 SVGAGI. The CDR3 is 13 amino acids. Written as DNA, the CDR3 is TGTGCCAGCAGTTCGGACAGGGATCAGCCCCAGCATTTT. Translated: CASSSDRDQPQHF.